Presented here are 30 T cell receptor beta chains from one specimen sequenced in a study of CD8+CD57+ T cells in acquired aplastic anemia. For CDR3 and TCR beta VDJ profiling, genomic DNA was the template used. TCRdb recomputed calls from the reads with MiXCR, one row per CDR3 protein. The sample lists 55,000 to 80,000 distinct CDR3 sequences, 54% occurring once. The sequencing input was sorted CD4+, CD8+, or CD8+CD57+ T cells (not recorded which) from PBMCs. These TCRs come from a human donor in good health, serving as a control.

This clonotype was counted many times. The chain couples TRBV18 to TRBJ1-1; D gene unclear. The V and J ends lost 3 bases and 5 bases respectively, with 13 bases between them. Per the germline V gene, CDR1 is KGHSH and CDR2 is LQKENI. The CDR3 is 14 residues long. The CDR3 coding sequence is TGTGCCAGCTCACCGGGTCCCGTGGTAACTGAAGCTTTCTTT. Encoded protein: CASSPGPVVTEAFF.

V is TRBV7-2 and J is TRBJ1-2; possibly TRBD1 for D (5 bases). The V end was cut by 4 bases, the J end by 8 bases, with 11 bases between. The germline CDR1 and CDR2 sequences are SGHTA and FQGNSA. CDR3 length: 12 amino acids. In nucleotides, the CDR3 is TGTGCCAGCAGCTCAGGGAGTCAAGGCTACACCTTC. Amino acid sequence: CASSSGSQGYTF. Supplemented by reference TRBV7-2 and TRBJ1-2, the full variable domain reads GAGVSQSPSNKVTEKGKDVELRCDPISGHTALYWYRQSLGQGLEFLIYFQGNSAPDKSGLPSDRFSAERTGGSVSTLTIQRTQQEDSAVYLCASSSGSQGYTFGSGTRLTVV.

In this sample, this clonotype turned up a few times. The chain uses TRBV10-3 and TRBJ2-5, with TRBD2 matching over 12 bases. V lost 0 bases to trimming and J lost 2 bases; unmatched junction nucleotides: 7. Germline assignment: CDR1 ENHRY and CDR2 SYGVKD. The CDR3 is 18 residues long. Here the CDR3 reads CAISESASGGASQETQYF. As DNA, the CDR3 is TGTGCCATCAGTGAGTCGGCTAGCGGGGGGGCCTCACAAGAGACCCAGTACTTC.

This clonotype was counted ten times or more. The CDR3 sequence: CASSPTGVYTDTQYF. DNA for the CDR3: TGTGCCAGCAGCCCTACAGGGGTCTACACAGATACGCAGTATTTT. This chain uses TRBV9 with TRBJ2-3; 7 nucleotides match TRBD1. The V and J ends lost 4 bases and 2 bases, in that order; junction bases with no gene match: 7. Germline V gene lookup returns CDR1 SGDLS and CDR2 YYNGEE. The CDR3 length is 15 residues.

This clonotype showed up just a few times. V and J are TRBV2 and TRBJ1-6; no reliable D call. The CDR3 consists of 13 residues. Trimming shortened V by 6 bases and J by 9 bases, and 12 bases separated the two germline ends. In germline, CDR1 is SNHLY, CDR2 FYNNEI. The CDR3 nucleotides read TGTGCCAGCAGCCAGAGCCTCCTTTCACCCCTCCACTTT. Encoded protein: CASSQSLLSPLHF.

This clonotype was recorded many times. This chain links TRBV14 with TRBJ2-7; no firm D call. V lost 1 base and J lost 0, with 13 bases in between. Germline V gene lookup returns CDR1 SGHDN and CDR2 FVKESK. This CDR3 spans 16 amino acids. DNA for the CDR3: TGTGCCAGCAGCCAAGTTCCGGGCGGAGCCTCCTACGAGCAGTACTTC. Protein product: CASSQVPGGASYEQYF.

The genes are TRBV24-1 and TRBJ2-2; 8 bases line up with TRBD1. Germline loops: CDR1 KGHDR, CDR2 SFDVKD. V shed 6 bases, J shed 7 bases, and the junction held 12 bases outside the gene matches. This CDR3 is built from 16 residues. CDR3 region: CATSSTWTGSSGELFF. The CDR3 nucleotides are TGTGCCACCAGTTCTACTTGGACAGGGTCGAGCGGGGAGCTGTTTTTT.

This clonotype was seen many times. The CDR3, as DNA: TGTGCCAGCAGTTACGGGGCGGACATGAACACTGAAGCTTTCTTT. It specifies CASSYGADMNTEAFF. This chain joins TRBV6-5 and TRBJ1-1; possibly TRBD1 for D (5 bases). CDR1 and CDR2 from the germline V gene are MNHEY and SVGAGI. With 2 bases removed from V and 0 bases from J, the gap between germline ends came to 10 bases. This CDR3 is 15 amino acids long.

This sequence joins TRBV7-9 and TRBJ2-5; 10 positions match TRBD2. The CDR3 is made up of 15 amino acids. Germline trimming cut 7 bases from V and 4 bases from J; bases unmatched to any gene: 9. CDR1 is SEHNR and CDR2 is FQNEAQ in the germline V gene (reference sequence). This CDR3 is CASTQRGGLRETQYF. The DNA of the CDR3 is TGTGCCAGCACGCAGCGGGGGGGCCTGAGAGAGACCCAGTACTTC.

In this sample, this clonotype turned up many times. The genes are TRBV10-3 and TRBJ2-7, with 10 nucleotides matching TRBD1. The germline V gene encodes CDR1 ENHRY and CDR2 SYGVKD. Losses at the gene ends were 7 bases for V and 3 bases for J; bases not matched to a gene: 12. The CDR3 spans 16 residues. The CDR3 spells CAITSGTGVFSYEQYF. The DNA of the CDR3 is TGTGCCATCACTTCCGGGACAGGGGTTTTTAGCTACGAGCAGTACTTC.

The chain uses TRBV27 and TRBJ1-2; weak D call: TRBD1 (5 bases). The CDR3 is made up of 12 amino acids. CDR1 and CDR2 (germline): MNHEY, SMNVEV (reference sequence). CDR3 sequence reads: CTNSSVRGGYTF. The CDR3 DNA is TGTACCAACAGCTCGGTTAGGGGTGGCTACACCTTC.

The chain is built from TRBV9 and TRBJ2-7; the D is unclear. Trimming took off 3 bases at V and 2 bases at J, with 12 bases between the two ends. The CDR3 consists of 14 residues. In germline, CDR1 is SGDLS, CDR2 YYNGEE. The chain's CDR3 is CASSALGLPYEQYF. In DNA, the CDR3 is TGTGCCAGCAGCGCCCTGGGGTTGCCCTACGAGCAGTACTTC.

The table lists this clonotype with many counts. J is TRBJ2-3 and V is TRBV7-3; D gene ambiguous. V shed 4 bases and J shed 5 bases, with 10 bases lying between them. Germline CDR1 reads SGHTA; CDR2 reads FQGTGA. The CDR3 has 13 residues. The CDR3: CASSSFPQDTQYF. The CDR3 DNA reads TGTGCCAGCAGCTCGTTCCCACAAGATACGCAGTATTTT.

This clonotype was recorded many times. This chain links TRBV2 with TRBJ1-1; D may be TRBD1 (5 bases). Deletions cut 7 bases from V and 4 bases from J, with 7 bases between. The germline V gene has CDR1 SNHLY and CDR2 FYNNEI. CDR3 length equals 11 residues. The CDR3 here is CASNGGTEAFF. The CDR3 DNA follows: TGTGCCAGCAATGGGGGCACTGAAGCTTTCTTT.

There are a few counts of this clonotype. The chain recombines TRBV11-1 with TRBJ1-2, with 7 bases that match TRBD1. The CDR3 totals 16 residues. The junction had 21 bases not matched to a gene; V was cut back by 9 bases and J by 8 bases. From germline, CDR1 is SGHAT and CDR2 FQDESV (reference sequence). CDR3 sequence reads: CASVVSAAGGYYGYTF. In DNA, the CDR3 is TGTGCCAGTGTTGTCTCGGCGGCAGGGGGGTATTACGGCTACACCTTC.

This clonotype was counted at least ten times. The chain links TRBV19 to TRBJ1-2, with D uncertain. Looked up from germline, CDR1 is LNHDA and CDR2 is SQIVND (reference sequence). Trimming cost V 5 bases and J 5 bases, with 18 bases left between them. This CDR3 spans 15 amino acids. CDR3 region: CASSAPEAGLYGYTF. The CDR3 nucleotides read TGTGCCAGTAGTGCCCCCGAAGCCGGCTTATATGGCTACACCTTC.

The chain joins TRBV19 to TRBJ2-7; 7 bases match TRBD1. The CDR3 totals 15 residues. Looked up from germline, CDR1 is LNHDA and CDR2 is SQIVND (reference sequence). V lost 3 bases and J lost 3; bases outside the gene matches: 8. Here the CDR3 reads CASSISAGGSYEQYF. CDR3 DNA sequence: TGTGCCAGTAGTATTTCGGCAGGGGGTAGCTACGAGCAGTACTTC. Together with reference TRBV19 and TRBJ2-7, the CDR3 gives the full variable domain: DGGITQSPKYLFRKEGQNVTLSCEQNLNHDAMYWYRQDPGQGLRLIYYSQIVNDFQKGDIAEGYSVSREKKESFPLTVTSAQKNPTAFYLCASSISAGGSYEQYFGPGTRLTVT.

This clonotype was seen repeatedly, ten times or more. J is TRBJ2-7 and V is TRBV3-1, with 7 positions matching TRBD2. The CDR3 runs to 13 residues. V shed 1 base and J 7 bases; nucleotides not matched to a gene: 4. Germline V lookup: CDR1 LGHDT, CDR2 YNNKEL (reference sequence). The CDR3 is CASSQGLASEQYF. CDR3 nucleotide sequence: TGTGCCAGCAGCCAAGGACTAGCAAGTGAGCAGTACTTC.

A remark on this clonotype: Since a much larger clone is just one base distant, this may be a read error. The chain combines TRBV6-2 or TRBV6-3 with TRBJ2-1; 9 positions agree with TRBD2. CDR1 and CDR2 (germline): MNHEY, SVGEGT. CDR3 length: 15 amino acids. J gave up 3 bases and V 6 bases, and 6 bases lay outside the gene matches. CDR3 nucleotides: TGTGCCAGCAGCCAGGCTAGCGGGAACTACAATGAGCAGTTCTTC. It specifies CASSQASGNYNEQFF.

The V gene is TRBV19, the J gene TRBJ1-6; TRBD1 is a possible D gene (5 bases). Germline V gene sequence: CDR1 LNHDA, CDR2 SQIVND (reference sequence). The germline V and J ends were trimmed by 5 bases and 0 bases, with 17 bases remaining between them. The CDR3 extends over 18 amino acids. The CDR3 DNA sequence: TGTGCCAGTAGTTCCGGACATCCTTCAAGCTCCTATAATTCACCCCTCCACTTT. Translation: CASSSGHPSSSYNSPLHF. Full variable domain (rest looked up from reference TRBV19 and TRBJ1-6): DGGITQSPKYLFRKEGQNVTLSCEQNLNHDAMYWYRQDPGQGLRLIYYSQIVNDFQKGDIAEGYSVSREKKESFPLTVTSAQKNPTAFYLCASSSGHPSSSYNSPLHFGNGTRLTVT.

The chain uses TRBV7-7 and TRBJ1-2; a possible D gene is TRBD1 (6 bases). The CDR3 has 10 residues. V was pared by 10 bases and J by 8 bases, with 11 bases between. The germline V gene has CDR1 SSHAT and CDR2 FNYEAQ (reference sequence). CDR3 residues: CATGGQGYTF. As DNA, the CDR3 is TGTGCCACCGGGGGGCAGGGCTACACCTTC.

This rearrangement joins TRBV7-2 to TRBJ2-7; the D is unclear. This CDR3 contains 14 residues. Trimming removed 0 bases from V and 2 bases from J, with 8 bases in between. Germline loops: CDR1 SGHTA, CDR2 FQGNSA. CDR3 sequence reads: CASSLAVGPYEQYF. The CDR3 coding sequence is TGTGCCAGCAGCTTAGCGGTCGGACCCTACGAGCAGTACTTC.

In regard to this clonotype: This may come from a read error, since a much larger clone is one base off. The CDR3 region has the DNA TGTGCCTGGAGAAAAGGGGGTTTTTATGGCTGCACCTTC. Amino acids: CAWRKGGFYGCTF. The V and J genes are TRBV30 and TRBJ1-2; possible D gene TRBD1, 6 bases. CDR1 and CDR2 (germline): GTSNPN, SVGIG (reference sequence). The CDR3 has 13 amino acids.

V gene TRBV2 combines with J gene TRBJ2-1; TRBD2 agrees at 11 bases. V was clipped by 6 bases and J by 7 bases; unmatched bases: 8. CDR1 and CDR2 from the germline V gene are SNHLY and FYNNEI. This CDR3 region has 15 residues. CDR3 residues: CASSSQLAGVNEQFF. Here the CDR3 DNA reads TGTGCCAGCAGCTCCCAACTAGCGGGAGTTAATGAGCAGTTCTTC.

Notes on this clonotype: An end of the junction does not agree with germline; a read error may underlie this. The CDR3 region has the DNA TGTGCCACCAGTGATTCCCGGACTAGCGGGAGGGTAGATACGCAGTATTTT. This gives the protein CATSDSRTSGRVDTQYF. This sequence joins TRBV25-1 and TRBJ2-3; TRBD2 matches 15 bases. CDR3 size: 17 residues. Looked up from germline, CDR1 is MGHDK and CDR2 is SYGVNS. Supplemented by reference TRBV25-1 and TRBJ2-3, the full variable domain reads EADIYQTPRYLVIGTGKKITLECSQTMGHDKMYWYQQDPGMELHLIHYSYGVNSTEKGDLSSESTVSRIRTEHFPLTLESARPSHTSQYLCATSDSRTSGRVDTQYFGPGTRLTVL.

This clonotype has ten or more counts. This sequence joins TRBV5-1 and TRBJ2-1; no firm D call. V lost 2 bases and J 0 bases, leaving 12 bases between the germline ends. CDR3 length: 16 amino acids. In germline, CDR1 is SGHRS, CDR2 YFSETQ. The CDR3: CASSFLGISSYNEQFF. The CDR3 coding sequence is TGCGCCAGCAGCTTCCTAGGAATTAGCTCCTACAATGAGCAGTTCTTC.

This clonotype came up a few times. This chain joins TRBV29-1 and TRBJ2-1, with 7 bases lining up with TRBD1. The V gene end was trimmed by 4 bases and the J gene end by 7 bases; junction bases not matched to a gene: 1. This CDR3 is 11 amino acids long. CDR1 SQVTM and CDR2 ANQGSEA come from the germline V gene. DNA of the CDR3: TGCAGCGTTGCACAGGGGAATGAGCAGTTCTTC. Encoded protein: CSVAQGNEQFF.

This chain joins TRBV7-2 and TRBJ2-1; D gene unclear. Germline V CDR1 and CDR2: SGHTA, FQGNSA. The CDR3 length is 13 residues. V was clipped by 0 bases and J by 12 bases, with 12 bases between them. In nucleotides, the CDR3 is TGTGCCAGCAGCTTAGCGTTTCAGGCCAGGCAGTTCTTC. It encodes CASSLAFQARQFF.

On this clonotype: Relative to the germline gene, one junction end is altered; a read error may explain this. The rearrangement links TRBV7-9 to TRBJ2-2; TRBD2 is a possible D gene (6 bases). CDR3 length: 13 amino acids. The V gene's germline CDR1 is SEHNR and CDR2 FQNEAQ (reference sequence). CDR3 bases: TGTGCCAGCAGCCTCCCTCCTAACGGGGACTCATCGTTT. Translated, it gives CASSLPPNGDSSF.

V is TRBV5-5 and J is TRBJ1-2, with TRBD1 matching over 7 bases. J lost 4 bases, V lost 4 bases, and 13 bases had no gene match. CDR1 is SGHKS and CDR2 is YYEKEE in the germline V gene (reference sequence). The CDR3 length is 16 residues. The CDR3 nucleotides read TGTGCCAGCAGCGAAAAGGGACAGCCTACTAGCTATGGCTACACCTTC. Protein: CASSEKGQPTSYGYTF.